The next 21 T cell receptor beta chains were all read from a single sample in a study of cytomegalovirus exposure and HLA in healthy donors. PCR used 60 Vbeta primers and 13 Jbeta primers. Profiled with immunoSEQ multiplex PCR; TCRdb holds only in-frame clones, not every one. This table holds more than 150,000 clones, more than 75% found once. The sequencing sample was made of PBMCs. These receptors originate from a man aged 35-49 years in good health and CMV-seronegative.

The chain has TRBV4-3 and TRBJ2-3; D is unclear. CDR3 length equals 14 residues. Germline values: CDR1 LGHNA, CDR2 YSLEER. V gave up 4 bases and J gave up 3 bases, with 11 bases separating them. CDR3 sequence (DNA): TGCGCCAGCAGCCTCACGGCGGAAACAGATACGCAGTATTTT. It translates to CASSLTAETDTQYF.

The chain couples TRBV15 to TRBJ2-7; 9 bases are a match to TRBD1. From germline, CDR1 is LNHNV and CDR2 YYDKDF (reference sequence). This CDR3 is built from 15 residues. J gave up 7 bases and V 1 base, and 8 bases lay outside the gene matches. The CDR3 loop is CATSRAGTGGGEQYF. The CDR3 region has the DNA TGTGCCACCAGCAGAGCAGGTACAGGGGGCGGAGAGCAGTACTTC.

The genes are TRBV28 and TRBJ2-1; TRBD2 matches at 14 bases. J gave up 6 bases and V 1 base, and 14 bases lay outside the gene matches. Germline V CDR1 and CDR2: MDHEN, SYDVKM. This CDR3 has 20 amino acids. The CDR3 spells CASSLFLGGLAGVSVNEQFF. The CDR3 coding sequence is TGTGCCAGCAGTTTATTTCTAGGGGGACTAGCGGGAGTTTCTGTCAATGAGCAGTTCTTC. Looking up the rest from reference TRBV28 and TRBJ2-1 gives the full variable domain: DVKVTQSSRYLVKRTGEKVFLECVQDMDHENMFWYRQDPGLGLRLIYFSYDVKMKEKGDIPEGYSVSREKKERFSLILESASTNQTSMYLCASSLFLGGLAGVSVNEQFFGPGTRLTVL.

The chain links TRBV21-1 to TRBJ1-3; the table's D call of TRBD1 was not tested on the DNA. TRBV21-1 is given as a pseudogene. The CDR3 has 15 amino acids. This CDR3 reads CASSTRDGKGDTIYF. CDR3 in DNA: TGTGCCAGCAGCACCCGGGACGGGAAGGGGGACACCATATATTTT.

The chain joins TRBV4-2 to TRBJ1-5; 8 bases are a match to TRBD1. The CDR3 length is 15 residues. Germline V gives CDR1 LGHNA, CDR2 YNFKEQ. Trimming cost V 2 bases and J 5 bases; bases outside gene matches: 5. CDR3: CASSQTGTGDQPQHF. CDR3 in DNA: TGTGCCAGCAGCCAAACCGGGACAGGCGATCAGCCCCAGCATTTT.

Only one count was recorded for this clone. V is TRBV6-6 and J is TRBJ2-7, with a tentative D call TRBD1 (5 bases). Germline lookup yields CDR1 MNHNY and CDR2 SVGAGI (reference sequence). This CDR3 region has 13 residues. V lost 2 bases, J lost 1 base, and 6 bases lay in between. CDR3 sequence reads: CASSYRGSYEQYF. Written as DNA, the CDR3 is TGTGCCAGCAGTTACAGGGGTTCCTACGAGCAGTACTTC.

The chain has TRBV6-6 and TRBJ2-5; 10 bases line up with TRBD2. Per germline, CDR1 MNHNY and CDR2 SVGAGI (reference sequence). V shed 4 bases and J 4 bases; nucleotides not matched to a gene: 9. The CDR3 loop spans 16 amino acids. This CDR3 reads CASSWGGSGRLETQYF. As DNA, the CDR3 is TGTGCCAGCAGTTGGGGAGGTAGCGGGAGGTTAGAGACCCAGTACTTC.

This clone was observed a few times. The chain is built from TRBV11-3 and TRBJ2-5, with TRBD1 matching 7 bases. There are 16 residues in the CDR3. With V trimmed by 1 base and J by 10 bases, 15 bases remained unmatched. The germline CDR1 and CDR2 sequences are SGHNT and YENEEA. CDR3 loop: CASSLGGTVIQGDQYF. In DNA form, the CDR3 reads TGTGCCAGCAGCTTAGGTGGGACAGTTATCCAGGGGGACCAGTACTTC.

V usage is TRBV2 and J usage is TRBJ1-5; D ambiguous. The CDR3 runs to 15 residues. V gave up 1 base and J gave up 4 bases, with 11 bases separating them. From germline, CDR1 is SNHLY and CDR2 FYNNEI. The DNA of the CDR3 is TGTGCCAGCAGTGAAGGGACTTCTGAGAATCAGCCCCAGCATTTT. Its translation is CASSEGTSENQPQHF.

This chain connects TRBV13 to TRBJ1-5; the D gene is possibly TRBD1 (6 bases). The germline V gene has CDR1 PRHDT and CDR2 FYEKMQ (reference sequence). This CDR3 is built from 16 residues. V lost 0 bases to trimming and J lost 7 bases, with 16 bases between them. CDR3 in DNA: TGTGCCAGCAGCTTAGGACAGGGAAGGTCCGGGCAGCCCCAGCATTTT. It codes for CASSLGQGRSGQPQHF. Full variable domain (missing parts from reference TRBV13 and TRBJ1-5): AAGVIQSPRHLIKEKRETATLKCYPIPRHDTVYWYQQGPGQDPQFLISFYEKMQSDKGSIPDRFSAQQFSDYHSELNMSSLELGDSALYFCASSLGQGRSGQPQHFGDGTRLSIL.

The chain employs TRBV19 and TRBJ2-1; 9 bases map to TRBD2. Per the germline V gene, CDR1 is LNHDA and CDR2 is SQIVND (reference sequence). The CDR3 runs to 16 residues. The V gene end was trimmed by 1 base and the J gene end by 0 bases; junction bases not matched to a gene: 1. In DNA form, the CDR3 reads TGTGCCAGTAGTATAGCTAGCGGGATCTCCTACAATGAGCAGTTCTTC. This codes for CASSIASGISYNEQFF.

The rearrangement links TRBV29-1 to TRBJ1-1; D is perhaps TRBD1 (5 bases). V was clipped by 1 base and J by 0 bases, with 12 bases between them. The CDR3 loop spans 15 amino acids. From germline, CDR1 is SQVTM and CDR2 ANQGSEA. CDR3 bases: TGCAGCGTTGAAGGCGGAGGGGAAATGAACACTGAAGCTTTCTTT. Translating gives CSVEGGGEMNTEAFF.

This clone was observed a handful of times. The chain joins TRBV9 to TRBJ2-5; D gene uncertain. Near its end, the DNA agrees better with TRBJ2-7, so the J call may be wrong. CDR3 length: 15 residues. Germline V gene data show CDR1 as SGDLS and CDR2 as YYNGEE. Here the CDR3 reads CASSVAVQAPYEQYF. In DNA, the CDR3 is TGTGCCAGCAGCGTAGCAGTGCAGGCCCCCTACGAGCAGTACTTC.

V gene TRBV30 combines with J gene TRBJ2-7; 10 bases fit TRBD2. The CDR3 is 15 amino acids. Germline V gene data show CDR1 as GTSNPN and CDR2 as SVGIG (reference sequence). V trimming: 1 base; J trimming: 1 base; junction bases outside the gene matches: 4. The CDR3 is CAWSGAGGKSYEQYF. The CDR3 DNA is TGTGCCTGGAGTGGAGCGGGGGGGAAATCCTACGAGCAGTACTTC.

The chain has TRBV7-8 and TRBJ2-7; weak D call: TRBD1 (6 bases). CDR1 SGHVS and CDR2 FQNEAQ come from the germline V gene. The germline V and J ends were trimmed by 3 bases and 0 bases, with 12 bases remaining between them. CDR3 length equals 15 residues. The CDR3 is CASSLTPTGSYEQYF. The DNA of the CDR3 is TGTGCCAGCAGCTTGACCCCGACAGGCTCCTACGAGCAGTACTTC. The whole variable domain, remainder taken from reference TRBV7-8 and TRBJ2-7, is GAGVSQSPRYKVAKRGQDVALRCDPISGHVSLFWYQQALGQGPEFLTYFQNEAQLDKSGLPSDRFFAERPEGSVSTLKIQRTQQEDSAVYLCASSLTPTGSYEQYFGPGTRLTVT.

This clone was picked up a small number of times. The V gene is TRBV7-8, the J gene TRBJ1-5; D is possibly TRBD1 (6 bases). V was clipped by 5 bases and J by 3 bases, with 11 bases between them. In germline, CDR1 is SGHVS, CDR2 FQNEAQ. This CDR3 contains 14 residues. In DNA, the CDR3 is TGTGCCAGCAGCGTGGACAGAGTCAATCAGCCCCAGCATTTT. Its translation is CASSVDRVNQPQHF. The full variable domain, rest sourced from reference TRBV7-8 and TRBJ1-5, is GAGVSQSPRYKVAKRGQDVALRCDPISGHVSLFWYQQALGQGPEFLTYFQNEAQLDKSGLPSDRFFAERPEGSVSTLKIQRTQQEDSAVYLCASSVDRVNQPQHFGDGTRLSIL.

This clone was counted a few times. The chain uses TRBV5-4 and TRBJ2-3, with 8 positions matching TRBD2. The ends lost 4 bases at V and 6 bases at J; junction bases unmatched: 13. Germline CDR1 SGHNT, CDR2 YYREEE (reference sequence). There are 16 residues in the CDR3. CDR3 in DNA: TGTGCCAGCAGCACTTTAGGGGCGGGAGGACCCGATACGCAGTATTTT. Its protein is CASSTLGAGGPDTQYF.

The chain joins TRBV5-1 to TRBJ2-5, with D possibly TRBD2 on 5 matching bases. The CDR3 consists of 13 residues. Trimming shortened V by 1 base and J by 2 bases, and 6 bases separated the two germline ends. The V gene's germline CDR1 is SGHRS and CDR2 YFSETQ. The CDR3 DNA reads TGCGCCAGCAGCTTGCGGGGTCAAGAGACCCAGTACTTC. Protein sequence: CASSLRGQETQYF.

The chain has TRBV29-1 and TRBJ1-2; D might be TRBD1 (5 bases). V was trimmed by 3 bases and J by 0 bases, leaving 11 bases between them. The CDR3 consists of 14 residues. Germline loops: CDR1 SQVTM, CDR2 ANQGSEA. The CDR3 nucleotides are TGCAGCGTTGATCGGACACCGTCTAACTATGGCTACACCTTC. Amino acids: CSVDRTPSNYGYTF. The full variable domain, its missing parts supplied by reference TRBV29-1 and TRBJ1-2, is SAVISQKPSRDICQRGTSLTIQCQVDSQVTMMFWYRQQPGQSLTLIATANQGSEATYESGFVIDKFPISRPNLTFSTLTVSNMSPEDSSIYLCSVDRTPSNYGYTFGSGTRLTVV.

V usage is TRBV28 and J usage is TRBJ1-2, with D maybe TRBD1 (5 bases). The CDR3 runs 15 residues. Germline V lookup: CDR1 MDHEN, CDR2 SYDVKM. V shed 2 bases and J shed 5 bases, with 15 bases lying between them. CDR3 region: CASSLQGQEIYGYTF. As DNA, the CDR3 is TGTGCCAGCAGTTTACAAGGACAAGAAATATATGGCTACACCTTC.

The gene calls are TRBV5-1 and TRBJ2-5, with unresolved D. The germline V gene encodes CDR1 SGHRS and CDR2 YFSETQ. V gave up 6 bases and J gave up 2 bases, with 5 bases separating them. This CDR3 spans 11 amino acids. In nucleotides, the CDR3 is TGCGCCAGCACGTTACAAGAGACCCAGTACTTC. It translates to CASTLQETQYF.